One and the same sample provided the 19 T cell receptor beta chains below, sequenced in a study of shared clonotypes between healthy human individuals. Assay: immunoSEQ multiplex PCR; the TCRdb copy retains only in-frame clones and omits some. The sample consists of 2 million to 2.5 million clones, around 90% of them appearing once. Source material: naive CD4+ T cells from PBMCs. As to subset: CD45RA+ positively selected. Source of these receptors: a young man in good health. Some clones in this sample may be carry-over from other donors' samples.

CDR3 nucleotides: TGTGCCAGCACCCCGACCCCCTTCGACAGGGGCCGGCACACCTTC. This gives the protein CASTPTPFDRGRHTF. The gene calls are TRBV28 and TRBJ1-2, with 8 bases that match TRBD1. The germline CDR1 and CDR2 sequences are MDHEN and SYDVKM. CDR3 size: 15 residues. V dropped 7 bases and J dropped 12; count of bases not matched to a gene: 19.

This chain uses TRBV11-3 with TRBJ1-1; D uncertain. The CDR3 totals 15 residues. Looked up from germline, CDR1 is SGHNT and CDR2 is YENEEA. V lost 0 bases and J lost 1, with 9 bases in between. As DNA, the CDR3 is TGTGCCAGCAGCTTAGAACGGGGAGGGAACACTGAAGCTTTCTTT. Translating gives CASSLERGGNTEAFF.

As DNA, the CDR3 is TGTGCCAGCAGTTACCAGCTACGAGGGGCTAACAATGAGCAGTTCTTC. It translates to CASSYQLRGANNEQFF. The genes are TRBV6-6 and TRBJ2-1; D might be TRBD1 or TRBD2, each matching 5 bases. The CDR3 is 16 amino acids. Between the trimmed V and J ends, which lost 2 bases and 5 bases, there was a span of 16 bases. In germline, CDR1 is MNHNY, CDR2 SVGAGI (reference sequence).

This sequence joins TRBV6-6 and TRBJ1-2; weak D call: TRBD1 (5 bases). This CDR3 has 15 amino acids. V dropped 5 bases and J dropped 2 bases, with 15 bases sitting between them. Per the germline V gene, CDR1 is MNHNY and CDR2 is SVGAGI (reference sequence). DNA of the CDR3: TGTGCCAGCAGTAGGTCGGGGGGAGGAAACTATGGCTACACCTTC. Its protein product is CASSRSGGGNYGYTF.

The rearrangement joins TRBV6-5 to TRBJ2-1; TRBD1 matches at 9 bases. Looked up from germline, CDR1 is MNHEY and CDR2 is SVGAGI. The V and J ends lost 6 bases and 6 bases, in that order; junction bases with no gene match: 9. The CDR3 is made up of 15 amino acids. CDR3 bases: TGTGCCAGCAGAGCGGACAGGGGTAGAGTCAATGAGCAGTTCTTC. The encoded protein is CASRADRGRVNEQFF.

This chain joins TRBV19 and TRBJ2-3, with TRBD1 matching over 7 bases. There are 15 residues in the CDR3. Germline V gene sequence: CDR1 LNHDA, CDR2 SQIVND (reference sequence). Trimming at V came to 7 bases and at J to 4 bases, leaving 11 bases not matched to a gene. In DNA form, the CDR3 reads TGTGCCAGTAAGGGGACGAAGACAGGGCCAGATACGCAGTATTTT. Amino acids: CASKGTKTGPDTQYF. Filled out from reference TRBV19 and TRBJ2-3, the complete variable domain reads DGGITQSPKYLFRKEGQNVTLSCEQNLNHDAMYWYRQDPGQGLRLIYYSQIVNDFQKGDIAEGYSVSREKKESFPLTVTSAQKNPTAFYLCASKGTKTGPDTQYFGPGTRLTVL.

This clone was picked up a small number of times. V and J are TRBV21-1 and TRBJ1-3. TRBV21-1 is labeled a pseudogene. The CDR3 contains 19 residues. The CDR3 nucleotides read TGTGCCAGCAGCAAAAAGGACCGCGTCGCGGGGGCGGTTGGAAACACCATATATTTT. This codes for CASSKKDRVAGAVGNTIYF.

The CDR3 loop reads CASSPFWAQETQYF. In DNA form, the CDR3 reads TGTGCCAGCAGCCCCTTTTGGGCCCAAGAGACCCAGTACTTC. This chain joins TRBV11-2 and TRBJ2-5, with D uncertain. The CDR3 is made up of 14 amino acids. In germline, CDR1 is SGHAT, CDR2 FQNNGV. The V gene lost 5 bases and the J gene lost 1 base, with 11 bases spanning the gap.

The chain links TRBV5-1 to TRBJ1-4; no definite D call. V was trimmed by 2 bases and J by 5 bases, leaving 13 bases between them. Germline loops: CDR1 SGHRS, CDR2 YFSETQ. This CDR3 has 15 amino acids. The CDR3: CASSLEAGFNEKLFF. The DNA for the CDR3 is TGCGCCAGCAGCTTAGAGGCCGGGTTCAATGAAAAACTGTTTTTT.

With respect to this clone: An end of the junction differs from the germline gene, which may be a read error. CDR3 amino acids: CASSTGLAGPFHGF. The CDR3 DNA sequence: TGTGCCAGCAGTACGGGACTAGCGGGCCCCTTTCACGGGTTT. The chain carries TRBV28 and TRBJ2-3, with TRBD2 identical over 12 bases. Germline V CDR1 and CDR2: MDHEN, SYDVKM. This CDR3 spans 14 amino acids.

The V and J genes are TRBV5-1 and TRBJ2-2, with D tentatively TRBD1 or TRBD2 (5 bases each). V was cut by 5 bases and J by 5 bases, with 19 bases left in between. CDR3 length equals 16 residues. From germline, CDR1 is SGHRS and CDR2 YFSETQ. The CDR3 region is CASSLNGLEGTGELFF. CDR3 sequence (DNA): TGCGCCAGCAGTTTAAATGGACTCGAGGGGACCGGGGAGCTGTTTTTT.

The chain joins TRBV7-3 to TRBJ2-3, with 12 nucleotides matching TRBD2. CDR1 SGHTA and CDR2 FQGTGA come from the germline V gene. There are 19 residues in the CDR3. V was clipped by 1 base and J by 5 bases; unmatched bases: 13. The CDR3 sequence is CASSLIPWGLAGGIDTQYF. DNA of the CDR3: TGTGCCAGCAGCTTAATTCCTTGGGGACTAGCGGGCGGAATAGATACGCAGTATTTT.

As regards this clone: Additional DNA sequences in this sample encode the identical CDR3. The chain carries TRBV18 and TRBJ2-1; D is uncertain. V dropped 1 base and J dropped 5 bases, with 6 bases sitting between them. This CDR3 comprises 13 residues. From germline, CDR1 is KGHSH and CDR2 LQKENI. This CDR3 reads CASSPRADNEQFF. CDR3 bases: TGTGCCAGCTCACCACGCGCGGACAATGAGCAGTTCTTC.

With respect to this clone: The sample contains more than one DNA sequence encoding this CDR3. The rearrangement uses TRBV28 and TRBJ2-7, with TRBD2 identical over 11 bases. This CDR3 is 15 amino acids long. CDR1 and CDR2 (germline): MDHEN, SYDVKM. V was pared by 5 bases and J by 3 bases, with 6 bases of the junction left unmatched. CDR3 bases: TGTGCCAGCAGTAGCCCGGGACTAGCGGACTACGAGCAGTACTTC. This sequence encodes CASSSPGLADYEQYF.

The chain is built from TRBV6-1 and TRBJ1-2, with a weak D call TRBD1 (5 bases). Trimming removed 7 bases from V and 8 bases from J, with 14 bases in between. This CDR3 comprises 12 residues. Germline CDR1 reads MNHNS; CDR2 reads SASEGT. The DNA for the CDR3 is TGTGCCAGCACTGACGGGGACGGGGGCTACACCTTC. This gives the protein CASTDGDGGYTF.

The chain employs TRBV7-3 and TRBJ2-3; 7 bases match TRBD1. The CDR3 has 14 amino acids. Germline CDR1 reads SGHTA; CDR2 reads FQGTGA. The ends lost 6 bases at V and 3 bases at J; junction bases unmatched: 6. The CDR3 bases are TGTGCCAGCAGACCGGGACAGACGACAGATACGCAGTATTTT. Translating gives CASRPGQTTDTQYF.

The J gene is TRBJ2-3, the V gene TRBV5-1; maybe TRBD2 (5 bases). The CDR3 is made up of 15 amino acids. Trimming cost V 7 bases and J 0 bases, with 15 bases left between them. The germline gives CDR1 SGHRS, CDR2 YFSETQ. CDR3 sequence (DNA): TGCGCCAGCCACAGCGGAGCAACTAGCACAGATACGCAGTATTTT. It encodes CASHSGATSTDTQYF.

This sequence joins TRBV5-1 and TRBJ2-1; a weak D match, TRBD2 (5 bases). Germline V lookup: CDR1 SGHRS, CDR2 YFSETQ. This CDR3 comprises 16 residues. Trimming cost V 3 bases and J 2 bases, with 15 bases left between them. CDR3 protein: CASSSRGGRTYNEQFF. The CDR3 coding sequence is TGCGCCAGCAGCTCCCGAGGAGGCCGGACCTACAATGAGCAGTTCTTC.

In this sample, this clone turned up a few times. Other DNA sequences from this sample encode an identical CDR3 as well. This rearrangement joins TRBV6-1 to TRBJ1-5; D gene unclear. In germline, CDR1 is MNHNS, CDR2 SASEGT. V lost 1 base, J lost 0 bases, and 4 bases lay in between. This CDR3 has 14 amino acids. CDR3: CASSEEYSNQPQHF. CDR3 DNA: TGTGCCAGCAGTGAAGAATATAGCAATCAGCCCCAGCATTTT.